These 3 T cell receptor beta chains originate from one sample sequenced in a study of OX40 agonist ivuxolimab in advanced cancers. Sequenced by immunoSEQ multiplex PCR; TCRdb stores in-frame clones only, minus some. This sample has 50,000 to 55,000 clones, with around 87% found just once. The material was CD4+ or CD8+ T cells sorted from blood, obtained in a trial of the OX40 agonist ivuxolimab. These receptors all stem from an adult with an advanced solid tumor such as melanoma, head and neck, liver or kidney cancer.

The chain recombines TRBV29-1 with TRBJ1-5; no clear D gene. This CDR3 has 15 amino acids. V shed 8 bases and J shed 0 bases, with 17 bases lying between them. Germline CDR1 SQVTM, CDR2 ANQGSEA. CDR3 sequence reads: CSHTRKIYSNQPQHF. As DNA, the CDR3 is TGCAGCCACACCAGAAAGATTTATAGCAATCAGCCCCAGCATTTT.

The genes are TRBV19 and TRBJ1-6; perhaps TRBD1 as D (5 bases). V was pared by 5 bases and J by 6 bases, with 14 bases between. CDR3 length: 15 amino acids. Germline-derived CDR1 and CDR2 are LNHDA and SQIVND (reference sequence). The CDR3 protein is CASSPGHVGNSPLHF. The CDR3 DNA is TGTGCCAGTAGTCCCGGACATGTTGGTAATTCACCCCTCCACTTT.

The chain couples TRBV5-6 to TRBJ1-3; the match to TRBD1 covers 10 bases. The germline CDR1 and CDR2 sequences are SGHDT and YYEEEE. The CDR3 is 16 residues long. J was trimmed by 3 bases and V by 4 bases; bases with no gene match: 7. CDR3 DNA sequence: TGTGCCAGCAGCATCGGGACAGGGGCGCTTGGAAACACCATATATTTT. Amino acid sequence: CASSIGTGALGNTIYF.